What follows are 22 T cell receptor beta chains derived from one specimen sequenced in a study of T cells in Graves' hyperthyroidism and ophthalmopathy (dated by TCRdb to between 2018 and 2021). Libraries were constructed by multiplex PCR. The reads were generated on an Illumina HiSeq 2000. TCR beta CDR3 regions were amplified from RNA transcripts. The TCR CDR3 was subjected to a first round of RT-PCR using the HTBI primer set and the Qiagen OneStep RT-PCR kit. TCRdb reran the public reads through fastp at Q25 and MiXCR, keeping productive beta chains. Here each entry gathers all rows of one CDR3 protein and keeps the most common genes and DNA. Across this sample there are about 700,000 distinct CDR3 sequences, with 12% to 15% seen only once. The top ten clones comprise about 9.4% of the sample. The material sequenced was blood. The receptors originated from a woman aged 18-35 years with Graves' hyperthyroidism.

This clonotype showed up just a few times. This chain uses TRBV7-9 with TRBJ2-7; 8 bases are shared with TRBD2. The CDR3 runs 15 residues. Germline trimming cut 2 bases from V and 2 bases from J; bases unmatched to any gene: 5. CDR1 is SEHNR, CDR2 FQNEAQ, per germline (reference sequence). For the CDR3, the DNA is TGTGCCAGCAGCTTACAGCGGGAGTTCCCCTACGAGCAGTACTTC. This encodes CASSLQREFPYEQYF.

The V and J genes are TRBV19 and TRBJ1-2; maybe TRBD1 (5 bases). The length of the CDR3 is 15 residues. Trimming removed 5 bases from V and 2 bases from J, with 15 bases in between. CDR1 and CDR2 from the germline V gene are LNHDA and SQIVND (reference sequence). The CDR3 DNA reads as TGTGCCAGTAGTTGGCAGGGAGGTTTCAACTATGGCTACACCTTC. This codes for CASSWQGGFNYGYTF.

The chain employs TRBV6-2 or TRBV6-3 and TRBJ2-7, with 10 bases identical to TRBD2. The V gene's germline CDR1 is MNHEY and CDR2 SVGEGT. This CDR3 region has 13 residues. V lost 10 bases, J lost 3 bases, and 6 bases stayed unmatched. CDR3 coding DNA: TGTGCCACCTTAGCGGGAGGCCACTACGAGCAGTACTTC. It codes for CATLAGGHYEQYF.

This clonotype was seen ten or more times. V usage is TRBV2 and J usage is TRBJ1-1, with TRBD1 matching 9 bases. Germline V CDR1 and CDR2: SNHLY, FYNNEI. Unmatched junction bases numbered 4, after V lost 5 bases and J lost 6 bases. CDR3 length: 13 residues. CDR3 protein: CASSLQGAAEAFF. CDR3 DNA sequence: TGTGCCAGCAGTTTACAGGGGGCGGCTGAAGCTTTCTTT.

This clonotype was picked up many times. The J gene is TRBJ2-1, the V gene TRBV7-9; TRBD1 matches at 7 bases. The CDR3 is 17 residues long. With V trimmed by 4 bases and J by 5 bases, 14 bases remained unmatched. In germline, CDR1 is SEHNR, CDR2 FQNEAQ (reference sequence). CDR3: CASSSLGTGTVHNEQFF. The CDR3 DNA follows: TGTGCCAGCAGCTCTTTGGGAACCGGGACAGTCCACAATGAGCAGTTCTTC. The full variable domain, in which reference TRBV7-9 and TRBJ2-1 provide the parts outside the CDR3, is DTGVSQNPRHKITKRGQNVTFRCDPISEHNRLYWYRQTLGQGPEFLTYFQNEAQLEKSRLLSDRFSAERPKGSFSTLEIQRTEQGDSAMYLCASSSLGTGTVHNEQFFGPGTRLTVL.

The chain has TRBV28 and TRBJ2-1; no definite D call. Trimming took off 4 bases at V and 0 bases at J, with 13 bases between the two ends. Germline V gives CDR1 MDHEN, CDR2 SYDVKM. The CDR3 is 16 amino acids. CDR3 amino acids: CASSSYLRSSYNEQFF. The DNA of the CDR3 is TGTGCCAGCAGTTCCTACCTCAGGAGCTCCTACAATGAGCAGTTCTTC.

The rearrangement joins TRBV6-2 or TRBV6-3 to TRBJ2-1; no firm D call. The CDR3 is made up of 12 amino acids. V shed 5 bases and J shed 8 bases, with 10 bases lying between them. Germline V lookup: CDR1 MNHEY, CDR2 SVGEGT. CDR3 loop: CASSESPYEQFF. The CDR3 DNA reads as TGTGCCAGCAGTGAGTCTCCATATGAGCAGTTCTTC.

This clonotype was seen repeatedly, ten times or more. The chain combines TRBV20-1 with TRBJ1-6; 11 nucleotides line up with TRBD1. CDR3 length: 16 amino acids. Per the germline V gene, CDR1 is DFQATT and CDR2 is SNEGSKA (reference sequence). J gave up 7 bases and V 1 base, and 6 bases lay outside the gene matches. The CDR3 loop is CSARGTGGRGNSPLHF. In DNA form, the CDR3 reads TGCAGTGCTAGAGGGACAGGGGGCCGAGGGAATTCACCCCTCCACTTT.

This clonotype was detected only a few times. This sequence joins TRBV19 and TRBJ1-4; 10 positions agree with TRBD1. J lost 3 bases, V lost 3 bases, and 4 bases had no gene match. Germline V lookup: CDR1 LNHDA, CDR2 SQIVND (reference sequence). The CDR3 consists of 16 residues. This CDR3 reads CASSITGTGANEKLFF. The CDR3 DNA reads TGTGCCAGTAGTATTACTGGGACAGGGGCTAATGAAAAACTGTTTTTT. Full variable domain (missing parts from reference TRBV19 and TRBJ1-4): DGGITQSPKYLFRKEGQNVTLSCEQNLNHDAMYWYRQDPGQGLRLIYYSQIVNDFQKGDIAEGYSVSREKKESFPLTVTSAQKNPTAFYLCASSITGTGANEKLFFGSGTQLSVL.

V usage is TRBV4-1 and J usage is TRBJ2-7, with 12 bases fitting TRBD1. V gave up 3 bases and J gave up 6 bases; unmatched junction bases: 12. This CDR3 spans 17 amino acids. CDR1 and CDR2 (germline): MGHRA, YSYEKL. The CDR3 nucleotides read TGCGCCAGCAGCCAGGGTCTCCCGGGACAGGGGGCTCGCGAGCAGTACTTC. Its translation: CASSQGLPGQGAREQYF.

This clonotype was counted only a few times. V usage is TRBV30 and J usage is TRBJ2-2, with TRBD1 as a possible D gene (5 bases). V was pared by 0 bases and J by 8 bases, with 7 bases between. CDR3 length: 12 residues. The germline gives CDR1 GTSNPN, CDR2 SVGIG (reference sequence). CDR3 sequence: CAWSVGVGELFF. The CDR3 DNA reads TGTGCCTGGAGTGTAGGGGTAGGGGAGCTGTTTTTT.

This chain joins TRBV3-1 and TRBJ2-4, with 9 bases lining up with TRBD1. The CDR3 length is 18 residues. The V segment lost 2 bases and the J segment 3 bases; nucleotides outside the gene matches: 11. CDR1 and CDR2 (germline): LGHDT, YNNKEL (reference sequence). This CDR3 reads CASSQTGTGKGGKNIQYF. The CDR3 coding sequence is TGTGCCAGCAGCCAAACCGGGACAGGGAAGGGAGGCAAAAACATTCAGTACTTC. Filled out from reference TRBV3-1 and TRBJ2-4, the complete variable domain reads DTAVSQTPKYLVTQMGNDKSIKCEQNLGHDTMYWYKQDSKKFLKIMFSYNNKELIINETVPNRFSPKSPDKAHLNLHINSLELGDSAVYFCASSQTGTGKGGKNIQYFGAGTRLSVL.

V is TRBV7-9 and J is TRBJ2-4, with 9 bases aligning to TRBD2. The CDR3 is 16 amino acids. Germline loops: CDR1 SEHNR, CDR2 FQNEAQ (reference sequence). Germline trimming cut 3 bases from V and 0 bases from J; bases unmatched to any gene: 3. CDR3 DNA: TGTGCCAGCAGCTTCCTAGCGGGGCTAGCCAAAAACATTCAGTACTTC. Amino acid sequence: CASSFLAGLAKNIQYF.

The chain links TRBV3-1 to TRBJ2-2; possible D gene TRBD2, 5 bases. Per the germline V gene, CDR1 is LGHDT and CDR2 is YNNKEL (reference sequence). The CDR3 consists of 17 residues. The V end was cut by 0 bases, the J end by 2 bases, with 13 bases between. Written as DNA, the CDR3 is TGTGCCAGCAGCCAAGAGAGGGCCTACTTCAACACCGGGGAGCTGTTTTTT. Protein product: CASSQERAYFNTGELFF.

This clonotype was found many times. The rearrangement links TRBV12-3 or TRBV12-4 to TRBJ2-7; 8 bases align to TRBD1. V was clipped by 6 bases and J by 0 bases; unmatched bases: 16. This CDR3 spans 18 amino acids. The CDR3 region is CASRSGTGGTSHSYEQYF. The CDR3 nucleotides are TGTGCCAGCAGATCCGGGACAGGCGGAACTTCGCACTCCTACGAGCAGTACTTC.

This clonotype was observed a handful of times. This chain connects TRBV12-3 or TRBV12-4 to TRBJ1-2, with 7 nucleotides matching TRBD1. V trimming: 2 bases; J trimming: 2 bases; junction bases outside the gene matches: 8. The CDR3 has 16 residues. CDR3 region: CASSLKTGPGNYGYTF. In DNA form, the CDR3 reads TGTGCCAGCAGTTTAAAGACAGGGCCGGGGAACTATGGCTACACCTTC.

This clonotype was seen repeatedly, ten times or more. The V gene is TRBV7-9, the J gene TRBJ1-1; 8 bases are shared with TRBD1. The V gene's germline CDR1 is SEHNR and CDR2 FQNEAQ (reference sequence). V lost 4 bases, J lost 1 base, and 8 bases stayed unmatched. This CDR3 spans 16 amino acids. CDR3 amino acids: CASSSPRDRPNTEAFF. CDR3 DNA: TGTGCCAGCAGCTCTCCTCGGGACAGGCCGAACACTGAAGCTTTCTTT.

The chain joins TRBV27 to TRBJ2-7; D may be TRBD1 or TRBD2 (5 bases each). This CDR3 has 14 amino acids. CDR1 MNHEY and CDR2 SMNVEV come from the germline V gene (reference sequence). Trimming left V 6 bases short and J 4 bases short, with 16 bases between. CDR3 in DNA: TGTGCCAGCAGCCGGGACGTACCCTCTTACGAGCAGTACTTC. It translates to CASSRDVPSYEQYF.

The CDR3 loop is CASSFLGRGGQPQHF. The DNA of the CDR3 is TGTGCCAGCAGTTTCCTGGGACGAGGGGGTCAGCCCCAGCATTTT. The V gene is TRBV12-3 or TRBV12-4, the J gene TRBJ1-5, with TRBD1 as a possible D gene (6 bases). The V end was cut by 3 bases, the J end by 6 bases, with 15 bases between. The CDR3 loop spans 15 amino acids.

The sample holds a few counts of this clonotype. The rearrangement joins TRBV29-1 to TRBJ2-7, with 10 nucleotides matching TRBD1. Losses at the gene ends were 4 bases for V and 0 bases for J; bases not matched to a gene: 0. CDR3 length equals 13 residues. Germline CDR1 and CDR2: SQVTM and ANQGSEA. CDR3 DNA sequence: TGCAGCGTTGGGACAGGGGGCTCCTACGAGCAGTACTTC. It encodes CSVGTGGSYEQYF.

This clonotype was detected many times. The rearrangement joins TRBV28 to TRBJ2-3; no clear D. The CDR3 consists of 13 residues. Germline V gene data show CDR1 as MDHEN and CDR2 as SYDVKM. V was pared by 6 bases and J by 5 bases, with 12 bases between. The CDR3, as DNA: TGTGCCAGCAGCCCTTTTGTCGGAGATACGCAGTATTTT. This codes for CASSPFVGDTQYF.

Of note for this clonotype: This may stem from a read error, because a much larger clone lies one nucleotide away. This likely comes from a read error, as the CDR3 has no conserved phenylalanine or tryptophan at its end. The chain carries TRBV7-9 and TRBJ1-2; D ambiguous. Germline V CDR1 and CDR2: SEHNR, FQNEAQ (reference sequence). V lost 4 bases and J lost 1, with 10 bases in between. CDR3 size: 14 residues. The CDR3 region has the DNA TGTGCCAGCAGCTCCCTCGGGCTTAACTATGGCTACACCCTC. Protein: CASSSLGLNYGYTL.